The T cell receptor (beta chain) described here comes from a study of blood T cells in healthy people across ages. V was shortened by 4 bases and J by 6 bases, with 17 bases between the two germline ends. The CDR3 loop spans 14 amino acids. Germline CDR1 reads SGHRS; CDR2 reads YFSETQ. A note on this clonotype: Its specificity is unknown.

The study's findings and limits: No one knew whether donors had CMV, which possibly confounded expanded clonotype changes.

Primers used in a second PCR of roughly 6 to 12 cycles were a sample-barcoded 5' primer and a J-beta primer mix. TCRdb processed the 5' RACE reads anew with MiXCR; each CDR3 protein has one entry. The data contain about 800,000 distinct CDR3 sequences, more than 20% of them singletons. These data were likewise used in another study, on T cells of mothers and their children.

The sequenced sample consisted of blood. The chain combines TRBV5-1 with TRBJ2-7, with D possibly TRBD2 on 5 matching bases. The sequence was obtained from a boy between 10 and 17 years old in good health. DNA for the CDR3: TGCGCCAGCAGCGCGTCCACTAGTTCCGGCGAGCAGTACTTC. This translates into CASSASTSSGEQYF.